The entry below gives a single TCR beta chain sequence along with its context. Its antigen remains unknown. The data belong to a study of cytomegalovirus exposure and HLA in healthy donors. Findings and caveats of the study: Cytomegalovirus association was assigned to about 150 TCR beta chains. A later analysis found most CMV-associated TCR beta chains apparently HLA-restricted. Later analysis suggested links between common viral pathogens and several top significant clusters.

13 Jbeta primers and 60 Vbeta primers were used for the PCR. Data came from immunoSEQ multiplex PCR; TCRdb stores just in-frame clones and leaves some out. The table has 130,000 or so clones, approximately 87% seen once. Specimen: PBMCs. The TCR comes from a woman in her thirties in good health and CMV-seronegative.

CDR3 nucleotides: TGTGCCAGCAGTTTGGAACAGTCATACGAGCAGTACTTC. Its translation is CASSLEQSYEQYF. This chain links TRBV28 with TRBJ2-7, with D hard to call. V was trimmed by 3 bases and J by 4 bases, leaving 10 bases between them. Germline-derived CDR1 and CDR2 are MDHEN and SYDVKM. There are 13 residues in the CDR3. The full variable domain, with the rest looked up from reference TRBV28 and TRBJ2-7, is DVKVTQSSRYLVKRTGEKVFLECVQDMDHENMFWYRQDPGLGLRLIYFSYDVKMKEKGDIPEGYSVSREKKERFSLILESASTNQTSMYLCASSLEQSYEQYFGPGTRLTVT.